Following are 21 T cell receptor beta chains from one sample sequenced in a study of shared clonotypes between healthy human individuals. This table comes from immunoSEQ multiplex PCR, and its TCRdb copy is limited to in-frame clones, with some not included. Of 600,000 to 800,000 clones detected, 72% appear once; the ten largest clones hold around 1.7%. What was sequenced was memory CD4+ T cells sorted from blood. Subset defined: CD45RA-negative fraction. These TCRs come from a woman under 40 in good health.

The J gene is TRBJ1-1, the V gene TRBV5-1, with D possibly being TRBD1 (5 bases). V lost 4 bases and J 2 bases, leaving 15 bases between the germline ends. Germline V gene data show CDR1 as SGHRS and CDR2 as YFSETQ. The CDR3 is 15 amino acids. CDR3 sequence reads: CASSIGVRGNTEAFF. CDR3 bases: TGCGCCAGCAGCATAGGGGTAAGGGGAAACACTGAAGCTTTCTTT.

The rearrangement joins TRBV19 to TRBJ2-7, with 9 nucleotides matching TRBD2. V lost 5 bases and J lost 4; bases outside the gene matches: 9. Germline V gene lookup returns CDR1 LNHDA and CDR2 SQIVND (reference sequence). The CDR3 consists of 15 residues. CDR3 DNA: TGTGCCAGTAGTTCCCCCGGGACTAGCATGTACGAGCAGTACTTC. It yields the protein CASSSPGTSMYEQYF.

Notes on this clone: The same CDR3 also results from other DNA sequences found in this sample. V gene TRBV5-1 combines with J gene TRBJ2-7; 8 bases map to TRBD1. Trimming took 0 bases from V and 4 from J; bases not matched to a gene: 3. Germline values: CDR1 SGHRS, CDR2 YFSETQ. The CDR3 has 14 amino acids. CDR3 amino acids: CASSLDGQGYEQYF. The CDR3 bases are TGCGCCAGCAGCTTGGACGGACAGGGTTACGAGCAGTACTTC. Filled out from reference TRBV5-1 and TRBJ2-7, the complete variable domain reads KAGVTQTPRYLIKTRGQQVTLSCSPISGHRSVSWYQQTPGQGLQFLFEYFSETQRNKGNFPGRFSGRQFSNSRSEMNVSTLELGDSALYLCASSLDGQGYEQYFGPGTRLTVT.

This chain uses TRBV19 with TRBJ2-2; 7 bases agree with TRBD1. The germline gives CDR1 LNHDA, CDR2 SQIVND (reference sequence). The CDR3 is made up of 16 amino acids. Trimming at V came to 9 bases and at J to 6 bases, leaving 16 bases not matched to a gene. The CDR3 DNA reads as TGTGCCAGCCAGAGCCGGGACAGTTTTTATTCCGGGGAGCTGTTTTTT. Encoded protein: CASQSRDSFYSGELFF.

This chain connects TRBV15 to TRBJ2-7; 11 nucleotides line up with TRBD2. The germline V gene has CDR1 LNHNV and CDR2 YYDKDF (reference sequence). This CDR3 region has 14 residues. Trimming removed 1 base from V and 12 bases from J; junction bases left unmatched: 8. The chain's CDR3 is CATSRGGSGREMYF. DNA for the CDR3: TGTGCCACCAGCAGAGGCGGTAGCGGGAGGGAAATGTACTTC. The whole variable domain, filled in from reference TRBV15 and TRBJ2-7, reads DAMVIQNPRYQVTQFGKPVTLSCSQTLNHNVMYWYQQKSSQAPKLLFHYYDKDFNNEADTPDNFQSRRPNTSFCFLDIRSPGLGDTAMYLCATSRGGSGREMYFGPGTRLTVT.

This clone is a singleton in its sample. V and J are TRBV7-9 and TRBJ1-1; D is undetermined. The V gene lost 5 bases and the J gene lost 1 base, with 14 bases spanning the gap. This CDR3 has 15 amino acids. In germline, CDR1 is SEHNR, CDR2 FQNEAQ (reference sequence). The CDR3 reads CASSQVSPGNTEAFF. CDR3 coding DNA: TGTGCCAGCAGCCAAGTCTCTCCCGGGAACACTGAAGCTTTCTTT.

The chain has TRBV6-4 and TRBJ2-1; no definite D call. The germline gives CDR1 MRHNA, CDR2 SNTAGT. There are 15 residues in the CDR3. Trimming took off 2 bases at V and 6 bases at J, with 14 bases between the two ends. CDR3: CASSDLAKGSNEQFF. The CDR3 nucleotides are TGTGCCAGCAGTGACCTGGCCAAGGGCTCCAATGAGCAGTTCTTC.

This clone was seen a few times. The chain has TRBV11-3 and TRBJ2-5, with D tentatively TRBD1 or TRBD2 (5 bases each). The CDR3 has 13 residues. Germline assignment: CDR1 SGHNT and CDR2 YENEEA. Trimming left V 3 bases short and J 5 bases short, with 10 bases between. The CDR3 sequence: CASSFGREETQYF. In nucleotides, the CDR3 is TGTGCCAGCAGCTTTGGCAGGGAGGAGACCCAGTACTTC. The full variable domain, its missing parts supplied by reference TRBV11-3 and TRBJ2-5, is EAGVVQSPRYKIIEKKQPVAFWCNPISGHNTLYWYLQNLGQGPELLIRYENEEAVDDSQLPKDRFSAERLKGVDSTLKIQPAELGDSAVYLCASSFGREETQYFGPGTRLLVL.

The chain joins TRBV5-1 to TRBJ2-7, with 7 nucleotides matching TRBD1. J lost 1 base, V lost 0 bases, and 4 bases had no gene match. The germline V gene encodes CDR1 SGHRS and CDR2 YFSETQ. This CDR3 spans 15 amino acids. CDR3 in DNA: TGCGCCAGCAGCTTGGCCCCGGGACAGTCCTACGAGCAGTACTTC. Residues: CASSLAPGQSYEQYF. Variable domain in full (rest from reference TRBV5-1 and TRBJ2-7): KAGVTQTPRYLIKTRGQQVTLSCSPISGHRSVSWYQQTPGQGLQFLFEYFSETQRNKGNFPGRFSGRQFSNSRSEMNVSTLELGDSALYLCASSLAPGQSYEQYFGPGTRLTVT.

V usage is TRBV28 and J usage is TRBJ1-1, with a tentative D call TRBD1 (5 bases). The CDR3 loop spans 11 amino acids. Germline assignment: CDR1 MDHEN and CDR2 SYDVKM. The V gene lost 6 bases and the J gene lost 10 bases, with 12 bases spanning the gap. DNA for the CDR3: TGTGCCAGCAGATTGAGGGGAACAGCTTTCTTT. Translated, it gives CASRLRGTAFF.

The gene calls are TRBV10-1 and TRBJ2-2; maybe TRBD1 (6 bases). Per the germline V gene, CDR1 is WNHNN and CDR2 is SYGVQD (reference sequence). This CDR3 region has 13 residues. The germline V and J ends were trimmed by 8 bases and 5 bases, with 12 bases remaining between them. CDR3 amino acids: CASQDQGTGELFF. CDR3 nucleotide sequence: TGCGCCAGCCAGGATCAGGGGACCGGGGAGCTGTTTTTT.

V is TRBV28 and J is TRBJ1-5; D gene ambiguous. Germline-derived CDR1 and CDR2 are MDHEN and SYDVKM. The CDR3 sequence is 14 residues long. V lost 8 bases and J 3 bases, leaving 14 bases between the germline ends. CDR3 region: CASCRRGANQPQHF. The CDR3 DNA reads TGTGCCAGCTGTCGGCGCGGAGCCAATCAGCCCCAGCATTTT.

CDR3 coding DNA: TGTGCCAGCAGCTTATCTGGGGCGCCCGAGAGCTGGGAGACCCAGTACTTC. The encoded protein is CASSLSGAPESWETQYF. The chain recombines TRBV11-2 with TRBJ2-5, with D maybe TRBD1 (5 bases). Germline CDR1 and CDR2: SGHAT and FQNNGV. CDR3 length: 17 residues. Trimming removed 2 bases from V and 5 bases from J, with 21 bases in between.

The chain employs TRBV19 and TRBJ2-2; no definite D call. This CDR3 spans 14 amino acids. Germline loops: CDR1 LNHDA, CDR2 SQIVND (reference sequence). V shed 5 bases and J shed 3 bases, with 10 bases lying between them. The CDR3: CASSSWPDTGELFF. As DNA, the CDR3 is TGTGCCAGTAGTTCATGGCCGGACACCGGGGAGCTGTTTTTT.

The chain employs TRBV19 and TRBJ1-1, with TRBD1 matching over 9 bases. The V and J ends lost 5 bases and 10 bases, in that order; junction bases with no gene match: 11. Germline CDR1 is LNHDA and CDR2 is SQIVND (reference sequence). The CDR3 spans 14 residues. In DNA form, the CDR3 reads TGTGCCAGTAGTCCACGGGACAGGGAAGGAGGAGCTTTCTTT. Translating gives CASSPRDREGGAFF.

The V and J genes are TRBV6-5 and TRBJ2-7; 8 bases agree with TRBD2. The CDR3 is made up of 14 amino acids. Germline lookup yields CDR1 MNHEY and CDR2 SVGAGI. Trimming at V came to 3 bases and at J to 5 bases, leaving 6 bases not matched to a gene. CDR3 in amino acids: CASSYGSGSNEQYF. The CDR3 nucleotides are TGTGCCAGCAGTTATGGGAGCGGGAGCAACGAGCAGTACTTC.

The rearrangement joins TRBV30 to TRBJ1-5; 7 nucleotides match TRBD1. V was clipped by 1 base and J by 1 base; unmatched bases: 4. Looked up from germline, CDR1 is GTSNPN and CDR2 is SVGIG (reference sequence). The CDR3 is made up of 15 amino acids. The CDR3 nucleotides read TGTGCCTGGAGTGGAGGGGGCACGAGCAATCAGCCCCAGCATTTT. Translating gives CAWSGGGTSNQPQHF.

This clone was observed once. V gene TRBV19 combines with J gene TRBJ2-1; 14 bases map to TRBD2. CDR3 length equals 15 residues. Per germline, CDR1 LNHDA and CDR2 SQIVND (reference sequence). V was pared by 7 bases and J by 7 bases, with 6 bases of the junction left unmatched. The CDR3 DNA reads as TGTGCCAGTACAGGACTAGCGGGAGGAGGGAATGAGCAGTTCTTC. It encodes CASTGLAGGGNEQFF.

This clone showed up many times. V usage is TRBV28 and J usage is TRBJ2-7; 10 nucleotides agree with TRBD2. The germline V gene encodes CDR1 MDHEN and CDR2 SYDVKM. The CDR3 is 17 amino acids. Trimming removed 2 bases from V and 4 bases from J; junction bases left unmatched: 11. The CDR3 spells CASSLVTGASGRYEQYF. The CDR3 region has the DNA TGTGCCAGCAGTTTAGTTACTGGGGCTAGCGGGAGATACGAGCAGTACTTC.

V is TRBV7-8 and J is TRBJ2-6; perhaps TRBD1 as D (5 bases). This CDR3 contains 15 residues. Germline V gives CDR1 SGHVS, CDR2 FQNEAQ. Trimming stripped 5 bases from V and 8 bases from J, with 16 bases between. CDR3 in amino acids: CASSTDMGQSNVLTF. The CDR3 DNA reads as TGTGCCAGCAGCACGGACATGGGGCAATCCAACGTCCTGACTTTC.

Comment on this clone: Other nucleotide sequences from this sample produce the same CDR3. The rearrangement joins TRBV6-1 to TRBJ1-5; 10 nucleotides align to TRBD1. Germline V CDR1 and CDR2: MNHNS, SASEGT. This CDR3 is built from 15 residues. The V and J ends lost 5 bases and 0 bases, in that order; junction bases with no gene match: 1. The DNA of the CDR3 is TGTGCCAGCAGTCGACAGGGGGCTAGCAATCAGCCCCAGCATTTT. This encodes CASSRQGASNQPQHF.